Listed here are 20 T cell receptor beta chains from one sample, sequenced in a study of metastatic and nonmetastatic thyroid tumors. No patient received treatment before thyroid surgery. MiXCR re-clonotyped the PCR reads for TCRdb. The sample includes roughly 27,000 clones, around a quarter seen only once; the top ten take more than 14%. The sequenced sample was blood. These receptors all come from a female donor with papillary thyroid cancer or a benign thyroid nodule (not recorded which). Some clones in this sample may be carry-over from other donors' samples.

Here the CDR3 reads CASMDRGHTGELFF. CDR3 in DNA: TGTGCCAGCATGGACAGGGGGCACACCGGGGAGCTGTTTTTT. V gene TRBV2 combines with J gene TRBJ2-2, with TRBD1 matching 11 bases. Germline CDR1 and CDR2: SNHLY and FYNNEI. The CDR3 spans 14 residues. The ends lost 7 bases at V and 3 bases at J; junction bases unmatched: 1.

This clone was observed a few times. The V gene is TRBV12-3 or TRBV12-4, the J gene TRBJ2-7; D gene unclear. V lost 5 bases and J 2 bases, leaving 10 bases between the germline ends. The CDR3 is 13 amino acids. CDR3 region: CASSLVGPYEQYF. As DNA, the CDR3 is TGTGCCAGCAGTCTTGTGGGCCCCTACGAGCAGTACTTC.

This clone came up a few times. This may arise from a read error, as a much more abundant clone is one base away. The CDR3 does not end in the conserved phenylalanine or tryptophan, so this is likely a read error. In nucleotides, the CDR3 is TGTGCCAGCTCTCGGGCCGGCGGATACTTTGGAAACACCATATATCTT. Encoded protein: CASSRAGGYFGNTIYL. The chain carries TRBV6-1 and TRBJ1-3; the D is unclear. V lost 8 bases and J 3 bases, leaving 20 bases between the germline ends. CDR3 length: 16 amino acids. Looked up from germline, CDR1 is MNHNS and CDR2 is SASEGT.

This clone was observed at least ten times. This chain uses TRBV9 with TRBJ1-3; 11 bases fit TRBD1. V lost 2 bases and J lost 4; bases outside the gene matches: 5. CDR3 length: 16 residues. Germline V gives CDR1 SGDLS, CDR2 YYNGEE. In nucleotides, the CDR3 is TGTGCCAGCAGCGTCGGACAGGGGGCACACGGAAACACCATATATTTT. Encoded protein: CASSVGQGAHGNTIYF.

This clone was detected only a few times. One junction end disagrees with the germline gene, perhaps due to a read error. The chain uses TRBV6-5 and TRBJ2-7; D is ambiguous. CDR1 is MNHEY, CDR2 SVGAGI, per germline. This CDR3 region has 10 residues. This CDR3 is CAISMDEQYF. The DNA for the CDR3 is TGTGCCATCAGTATGGACGAGCAGTACTTC.

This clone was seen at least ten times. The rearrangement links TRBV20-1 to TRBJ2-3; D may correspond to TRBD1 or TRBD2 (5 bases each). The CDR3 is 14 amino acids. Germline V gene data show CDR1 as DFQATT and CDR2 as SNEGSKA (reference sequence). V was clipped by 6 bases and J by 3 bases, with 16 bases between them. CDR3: CSAGRTGETDTQYF. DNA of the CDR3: TGCAGTGCGGGGCGGACTGGGGAGACAGATACGCAGTATTTT.

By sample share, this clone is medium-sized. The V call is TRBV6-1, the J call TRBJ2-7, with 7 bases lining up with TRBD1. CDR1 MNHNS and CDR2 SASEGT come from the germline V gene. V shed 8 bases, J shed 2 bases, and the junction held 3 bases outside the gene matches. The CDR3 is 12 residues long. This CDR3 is CASYDRAYEQYF. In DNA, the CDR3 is TGTGCCAGCTACGACAGGGCCTACGAGCAGTACTTC.

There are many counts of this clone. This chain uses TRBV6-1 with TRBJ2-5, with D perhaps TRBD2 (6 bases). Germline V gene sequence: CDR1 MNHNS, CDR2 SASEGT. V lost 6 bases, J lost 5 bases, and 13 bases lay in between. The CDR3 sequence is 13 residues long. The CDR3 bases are TGTGCCAGCAGCCTCGGAGGGGTCGAGACCCAGTACTTC. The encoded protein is CASSLGGVETQYF.

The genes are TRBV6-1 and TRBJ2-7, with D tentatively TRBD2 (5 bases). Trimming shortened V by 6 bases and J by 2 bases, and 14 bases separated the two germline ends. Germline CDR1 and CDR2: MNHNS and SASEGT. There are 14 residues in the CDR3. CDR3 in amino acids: CASSRTLLTYEQYF. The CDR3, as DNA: TGTGCCAGCAGCCGGACTTTGCTAACCTACGAGCAGTACTTC.

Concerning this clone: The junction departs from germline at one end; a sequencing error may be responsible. CDR3 bases: TGCAGTGCTAGAGCCGCGGTCGGTGGGGGGATGGCCAAAGATACACAGTATTTT. Translating gives CSARAAVGGGMAKDTQYF. V gene TRBV20-1 combines with J gene TRBJ2-3; TRBD2 might be the D (6 bases). The germline V gene has CDR1 DFQATT and CDR2 SNEGSKA (reference sequence). This CDR3 spans 18 amino acids.

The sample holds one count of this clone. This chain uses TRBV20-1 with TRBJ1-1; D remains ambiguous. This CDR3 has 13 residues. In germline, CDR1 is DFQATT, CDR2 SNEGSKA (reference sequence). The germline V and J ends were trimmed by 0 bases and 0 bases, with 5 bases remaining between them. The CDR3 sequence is CSARDSVNTEAFF. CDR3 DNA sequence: TGCAGTGCTAGAGATTCGGTGAACACTGAAGCTTTCTTT.

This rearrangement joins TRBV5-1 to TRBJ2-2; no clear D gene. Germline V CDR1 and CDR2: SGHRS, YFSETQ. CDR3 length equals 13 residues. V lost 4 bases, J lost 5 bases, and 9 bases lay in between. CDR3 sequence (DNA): TGCGCCAGCAGCCTTGACCGGACCGGGGAGCTGTTTTTT. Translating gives CASSLDRTGELFF.

This CDR3 is CASSRGNRKGNEAFF. CDR3 DNA: TGTGCCAGTAGTAGAGGGAATAGGAAGGGGAATGAAGCTTTCTTT. The rearrangement joins TRBV19 to TRBJ1-1; a possible D gene is TRBD1 (5 bases). The CDR3 totals 15 residues. The V end was cut by 4 bases, the J end by 7 bases, with 19 bases between. From germline, CDR1 is LNHDA and CDR2 SQIVND (reference sequence). The entire variable domain, with the rest obtained from reference TRBV19 and TRBJ1-1, is as follows: DGGITQSPKYLFRKEGQNVTLSCEQNLNHDAMYWYRQDPGQGLRLIYYSQIVNDFQKGDIAEGYSVSREKKESFPLTVTSAQKNPTAFYLCASSRGNRKGNEAFFGQGTRLTVV.

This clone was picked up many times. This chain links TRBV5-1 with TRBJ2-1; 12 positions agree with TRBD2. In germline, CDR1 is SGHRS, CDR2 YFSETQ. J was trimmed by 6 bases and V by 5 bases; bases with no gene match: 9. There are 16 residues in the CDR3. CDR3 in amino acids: CASSLWGLAGPNEQFF. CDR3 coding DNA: TGCGCCAGCAGTCTTTGGGGACTAGCGGGTCCCAATGAGCAGTTCTTC.

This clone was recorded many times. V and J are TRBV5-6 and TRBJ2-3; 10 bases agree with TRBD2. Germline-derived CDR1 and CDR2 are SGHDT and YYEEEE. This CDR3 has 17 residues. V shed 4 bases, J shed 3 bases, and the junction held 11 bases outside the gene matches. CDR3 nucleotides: TGTGCCAGCAGCGCGACTTCTAGCGGGAGTACAACAGATACGCAGTATTTT. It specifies CASSATSSGSTTDTQYF.

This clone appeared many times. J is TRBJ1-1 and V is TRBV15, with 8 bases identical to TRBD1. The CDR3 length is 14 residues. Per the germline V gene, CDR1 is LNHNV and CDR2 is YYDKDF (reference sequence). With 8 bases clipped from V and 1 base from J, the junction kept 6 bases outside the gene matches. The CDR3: CATRPGQGNTEAFF. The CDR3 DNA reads TGTGCCACCCGCCCCGGACAGGGGAACACTGAAGCTTTCTTT. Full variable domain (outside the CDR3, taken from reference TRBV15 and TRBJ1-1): DAMVIQNPRYQVTQFGKPVTLSCSQTLNHNVMYWYQQKSSQAPKLLFHYYDKDFNNEADTPDNFQSRRPNTSFCFLDIRSPGLGDTAMYLCATRPGQGNTEAFFGQGTRLTVV.

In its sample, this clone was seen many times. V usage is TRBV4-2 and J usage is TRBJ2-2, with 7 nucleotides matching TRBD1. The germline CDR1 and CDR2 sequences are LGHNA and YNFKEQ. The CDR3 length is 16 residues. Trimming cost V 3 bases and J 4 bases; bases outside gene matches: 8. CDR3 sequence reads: CASSQVLPGGTGELFF. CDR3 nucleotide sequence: TGTGCCAGCAGCCAGGTCCTCCCAGGGGGCACCGGGGAGCTGTTTTTT.

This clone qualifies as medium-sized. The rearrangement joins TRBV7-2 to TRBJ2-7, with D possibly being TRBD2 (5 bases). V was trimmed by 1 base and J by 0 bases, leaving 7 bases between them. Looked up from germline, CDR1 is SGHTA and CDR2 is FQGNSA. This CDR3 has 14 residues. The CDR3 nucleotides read TGTGCCAGCAGCTTAGATAGCGTCTCCTACGAGCAGTACTTC. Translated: CASSLDSVSYEQYF.

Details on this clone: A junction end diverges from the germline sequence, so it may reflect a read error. The CDR3 nucleotides are TGTGCCATCAGCTTGGAAGCAGGGCCTGCAGGAGAGCAGTACTTC. Amino acids: CAISLEAGPAGEQYF. The chain employs TRBV5-4 and TRBJ2-7; possibly TRBD1 for D (5 bases). The V gene's germline CDR1 is SGHNT and CDR2 YYREEE (reference sequence). This CDR3 contains 15 residues.

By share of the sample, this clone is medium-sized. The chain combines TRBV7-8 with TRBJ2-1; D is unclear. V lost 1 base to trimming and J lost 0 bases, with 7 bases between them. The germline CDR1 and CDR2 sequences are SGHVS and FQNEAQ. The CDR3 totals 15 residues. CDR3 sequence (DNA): TGTGCCAGCAGCTTAGACGGTAGCTCCTACAATGAGCAGTTCTTC. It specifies CASSLDGSSYNEQFF.